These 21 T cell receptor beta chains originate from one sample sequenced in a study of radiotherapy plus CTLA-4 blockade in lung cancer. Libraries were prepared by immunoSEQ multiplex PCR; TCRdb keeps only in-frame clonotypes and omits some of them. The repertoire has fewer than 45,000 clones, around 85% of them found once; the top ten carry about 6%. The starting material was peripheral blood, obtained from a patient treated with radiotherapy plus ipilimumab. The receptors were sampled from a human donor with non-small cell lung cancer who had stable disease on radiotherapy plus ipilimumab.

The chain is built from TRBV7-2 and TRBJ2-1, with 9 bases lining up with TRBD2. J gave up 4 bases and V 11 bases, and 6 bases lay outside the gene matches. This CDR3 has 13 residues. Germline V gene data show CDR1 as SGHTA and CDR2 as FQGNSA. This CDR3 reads CAYRTSDYNEQFF. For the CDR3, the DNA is TGTGCCTATAGGACTAGCGATTACAATGAGCAGTTCTTC.

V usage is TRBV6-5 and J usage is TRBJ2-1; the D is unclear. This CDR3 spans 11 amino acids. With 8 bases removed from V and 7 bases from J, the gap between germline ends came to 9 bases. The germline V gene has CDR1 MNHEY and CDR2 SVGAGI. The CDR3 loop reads CASGVINEQFF. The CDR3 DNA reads TGTGCCAGCGGAGTAATAAATGAGCAGTTCTTC.

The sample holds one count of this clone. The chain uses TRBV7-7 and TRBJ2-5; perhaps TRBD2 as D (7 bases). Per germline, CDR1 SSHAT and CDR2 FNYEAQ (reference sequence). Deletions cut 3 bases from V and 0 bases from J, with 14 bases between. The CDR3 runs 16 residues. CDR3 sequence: CASSFGRGQNQETQYF. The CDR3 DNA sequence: TGTGCCAGCAGCTTTGGGCGGGGGCAGAACCAAGAGACCCAGTACTTC.

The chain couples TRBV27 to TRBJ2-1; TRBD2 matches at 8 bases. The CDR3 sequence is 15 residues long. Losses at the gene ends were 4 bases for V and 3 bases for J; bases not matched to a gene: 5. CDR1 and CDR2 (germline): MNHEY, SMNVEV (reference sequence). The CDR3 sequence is CASSSLRGGYNEQFF. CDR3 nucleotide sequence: TGTGCCAGCAGTTCCCTCCGGGGGGGCTACAATGAGCAGTTCTTC.

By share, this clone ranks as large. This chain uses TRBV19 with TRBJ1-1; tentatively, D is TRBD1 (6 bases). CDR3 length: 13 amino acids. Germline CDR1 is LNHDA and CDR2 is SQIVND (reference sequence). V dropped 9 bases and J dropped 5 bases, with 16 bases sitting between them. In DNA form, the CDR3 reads TGTGCCAGCGGGGGGGCCCATTATACTGAAGCTTTCTTT. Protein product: CASGGAHYTEAFF.

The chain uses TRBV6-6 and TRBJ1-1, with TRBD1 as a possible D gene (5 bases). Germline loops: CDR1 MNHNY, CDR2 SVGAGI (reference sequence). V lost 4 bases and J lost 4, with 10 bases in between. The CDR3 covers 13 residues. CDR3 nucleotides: TGTGCCAGCAGTTCGGGGAGGGGCACTGAAGCTTTCTTT. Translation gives CASSSGRGTEAFF.

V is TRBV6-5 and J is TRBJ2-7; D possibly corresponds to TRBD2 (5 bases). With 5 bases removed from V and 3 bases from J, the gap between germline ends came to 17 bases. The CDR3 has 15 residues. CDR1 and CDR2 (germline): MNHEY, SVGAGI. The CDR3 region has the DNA TGTGCCAGCAGTAGCCCCGGGCTAGCAGGCTACGAGCAGTACTTC. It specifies CASSSPGLAGYEQYF.

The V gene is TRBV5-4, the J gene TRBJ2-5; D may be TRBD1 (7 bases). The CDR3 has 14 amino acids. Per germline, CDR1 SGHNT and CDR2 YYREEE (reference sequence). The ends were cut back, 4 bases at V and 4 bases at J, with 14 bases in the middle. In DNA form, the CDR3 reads TGTGCCAGCAGCCCAAATCAGGGGGGAGAGACCCAGTACTTC. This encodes CASSPNQGGETQYF.

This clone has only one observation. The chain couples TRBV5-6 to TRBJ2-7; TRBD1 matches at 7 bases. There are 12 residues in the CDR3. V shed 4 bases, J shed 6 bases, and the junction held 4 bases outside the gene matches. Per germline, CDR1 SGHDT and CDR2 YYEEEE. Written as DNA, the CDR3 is TGTGCCAGCAGCAGTGAGGGGGCCGAGCAGTACTTC. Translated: CASSSEGAEQYF.

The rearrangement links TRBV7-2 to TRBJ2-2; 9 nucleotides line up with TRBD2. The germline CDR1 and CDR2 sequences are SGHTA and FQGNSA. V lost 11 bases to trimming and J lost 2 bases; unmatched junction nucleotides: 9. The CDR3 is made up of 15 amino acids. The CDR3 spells CAGLSGSANTGELFF. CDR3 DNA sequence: TGTGCCGGCCTTAGCGGGAGCGCTAACACCGGGGAGCTGTTTTTT.

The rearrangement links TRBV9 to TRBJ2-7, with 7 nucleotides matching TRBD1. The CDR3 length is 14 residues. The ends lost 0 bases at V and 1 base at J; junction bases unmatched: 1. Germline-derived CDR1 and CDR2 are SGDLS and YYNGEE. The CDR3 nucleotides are TGTGCCAGCAGCGTAGAACAGGGGTCCTACGAGCAGTACTTC. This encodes CASSVEQGSYEQYF.

The CDR3 here is CASSLYSRDSTNTNEKLFF. CDR3 bases: TGTGCCAGCAGTTTGTACTCCCGGGACAGCACCAACACTAATGAAAAACTGTTTTTT. The chain carries TRBV27 and TRBJ1-4; 7 bases align to TRBD1. CDR3 size: 19 residues. The germline gives CDR1 MNHEY, CDR2 SMNVEV (reference sequence). Trimming cost V 3 bases and J 2 bases; bases outside gene matches: 15.

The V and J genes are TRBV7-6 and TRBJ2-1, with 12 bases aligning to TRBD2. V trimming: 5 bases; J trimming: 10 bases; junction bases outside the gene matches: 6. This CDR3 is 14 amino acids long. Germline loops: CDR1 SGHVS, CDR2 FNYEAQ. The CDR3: CASSRLAGEPEQFF. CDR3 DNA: TGTGCCAGCAGCCGACTAGCGGGGGAGCCGGAGCAGTTCTTC.

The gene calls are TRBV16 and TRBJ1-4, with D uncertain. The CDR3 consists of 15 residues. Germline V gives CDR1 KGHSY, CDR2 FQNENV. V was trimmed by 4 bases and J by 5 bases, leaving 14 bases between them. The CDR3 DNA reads TGTGCCAGCAGCCTAAATGGCCCAAACAATGAAAAACTGTTTTTT. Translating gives CASSLNGPNNEKLFF.

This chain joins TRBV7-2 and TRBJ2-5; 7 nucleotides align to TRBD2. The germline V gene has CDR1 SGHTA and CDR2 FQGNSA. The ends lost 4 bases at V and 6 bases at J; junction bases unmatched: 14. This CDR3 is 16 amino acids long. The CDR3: CASSSGRGEGRKTQYF. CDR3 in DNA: TGTGCCAGCAGCTCGGGCCGGGGGGAGGGCCGAAAGACCCAGTACTTC. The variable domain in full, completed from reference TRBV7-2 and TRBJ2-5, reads GAGVSQSPSNKVTEKGKDVELRCDPISGHTALYWYRQSLGQGLEFLIYFQGNSAPDKSGLPSDRFSAERTGGSVSTLTIQRTQQEDSAVYLCASSSGRGEGRKTQYFGPGTRLLVL.

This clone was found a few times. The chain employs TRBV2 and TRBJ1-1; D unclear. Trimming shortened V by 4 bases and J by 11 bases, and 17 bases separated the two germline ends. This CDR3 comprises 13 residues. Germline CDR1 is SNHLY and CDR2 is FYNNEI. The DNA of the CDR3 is TGTGCCAGCAGTGCCTTTGACCCACGGGTCGCTTTCTTT. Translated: CASSAFDPRVAFF.

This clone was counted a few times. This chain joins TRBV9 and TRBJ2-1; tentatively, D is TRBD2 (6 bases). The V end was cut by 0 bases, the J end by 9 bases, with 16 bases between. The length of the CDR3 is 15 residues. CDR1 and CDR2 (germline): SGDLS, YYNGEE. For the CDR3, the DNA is TGTGCCAGCAGCGTAGGAAACTTCGGGGGTGGTGAGCAGTTCTTC. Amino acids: CASSVGNFGGGEQFF.

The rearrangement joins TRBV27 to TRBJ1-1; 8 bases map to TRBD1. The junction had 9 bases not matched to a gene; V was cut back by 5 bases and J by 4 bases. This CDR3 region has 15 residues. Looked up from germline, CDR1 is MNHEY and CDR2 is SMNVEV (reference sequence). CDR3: CASSTRQGASTEAFF. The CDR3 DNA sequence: TGTGCCAGCAGTACCCGTCAGGGGGCGAGCACTGAAGCTTTCTTT.

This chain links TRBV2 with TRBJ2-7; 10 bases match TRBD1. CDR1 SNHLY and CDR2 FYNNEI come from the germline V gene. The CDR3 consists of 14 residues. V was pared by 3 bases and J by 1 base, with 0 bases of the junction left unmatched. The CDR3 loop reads CASSEGQGSYEQYF. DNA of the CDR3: TGTGCCAGCAGTGAGGGACAGGGGTCCTACGAGCAGTACTTC.

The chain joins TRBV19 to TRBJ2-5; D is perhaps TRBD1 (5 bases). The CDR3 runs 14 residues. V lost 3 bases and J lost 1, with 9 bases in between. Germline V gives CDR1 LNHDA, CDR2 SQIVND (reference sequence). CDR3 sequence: CASSIGRAQETQYF. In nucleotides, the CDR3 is TGTGCCAGTAGTATCGGCAGGGCCCAAGAGACCCAGTACTTC.

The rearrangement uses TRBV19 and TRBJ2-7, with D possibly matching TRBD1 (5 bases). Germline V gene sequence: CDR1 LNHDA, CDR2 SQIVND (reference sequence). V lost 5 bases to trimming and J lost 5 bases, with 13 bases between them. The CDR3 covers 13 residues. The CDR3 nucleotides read TGTGCCAGTAGTTCAACTCTAGGGGACGAGCAGTACTTC. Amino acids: CASSSTLGDEQYF.